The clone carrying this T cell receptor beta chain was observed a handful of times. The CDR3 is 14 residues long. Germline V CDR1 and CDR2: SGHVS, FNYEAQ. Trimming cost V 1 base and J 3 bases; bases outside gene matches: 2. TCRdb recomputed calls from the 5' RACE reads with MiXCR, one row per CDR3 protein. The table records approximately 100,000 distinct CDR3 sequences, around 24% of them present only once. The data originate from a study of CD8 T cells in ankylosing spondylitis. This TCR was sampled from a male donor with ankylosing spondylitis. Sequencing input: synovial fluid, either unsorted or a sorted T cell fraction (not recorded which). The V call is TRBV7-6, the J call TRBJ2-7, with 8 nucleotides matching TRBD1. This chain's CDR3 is CASSLGTGHYEQYF. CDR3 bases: TGTGCCAGCAGCTTAGGGACAGGGCACTACGAGCAGTACTTC.